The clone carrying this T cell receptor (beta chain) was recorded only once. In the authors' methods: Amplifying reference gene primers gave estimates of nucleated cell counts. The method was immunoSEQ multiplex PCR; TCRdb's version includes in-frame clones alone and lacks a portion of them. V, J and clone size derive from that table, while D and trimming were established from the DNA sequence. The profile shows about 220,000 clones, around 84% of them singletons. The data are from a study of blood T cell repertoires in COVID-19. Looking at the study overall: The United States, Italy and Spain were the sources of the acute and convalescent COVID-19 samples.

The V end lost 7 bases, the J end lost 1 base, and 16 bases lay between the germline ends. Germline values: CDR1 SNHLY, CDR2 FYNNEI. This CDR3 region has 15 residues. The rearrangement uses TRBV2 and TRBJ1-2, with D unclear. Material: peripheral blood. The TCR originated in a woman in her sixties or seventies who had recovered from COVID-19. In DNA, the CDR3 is TGTGCCAGCATTTTGTTGCAGGCCAGTAACTATGGCTACACCTTC. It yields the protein CASILLQASNYGYTF.